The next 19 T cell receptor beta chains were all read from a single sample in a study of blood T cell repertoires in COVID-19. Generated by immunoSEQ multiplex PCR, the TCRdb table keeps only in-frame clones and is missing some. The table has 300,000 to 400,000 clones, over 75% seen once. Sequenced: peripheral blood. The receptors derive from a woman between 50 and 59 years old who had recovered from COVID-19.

As DNA, the CDR3 is TGTGCCAGCAGCCAAGTTCATGGGCTGCGATCAAAGACCCAGTACTTC. It encodes CASSQVHGLRSKTQYF. The chain couples TRBV4-2 to TRBJ2-5, with D hard to call. The CDR3 runs 16 residues. Trimming removed 1 base from V and 6 bases from J, with 18 bases in between. Looked up from germline, CDR1 is LGHNA and CDR2 is YNFKEQ.

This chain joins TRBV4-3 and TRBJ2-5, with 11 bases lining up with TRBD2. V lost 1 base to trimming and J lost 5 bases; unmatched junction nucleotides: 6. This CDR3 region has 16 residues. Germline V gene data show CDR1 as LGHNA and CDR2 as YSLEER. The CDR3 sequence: CASSQVAGGPRETQYF. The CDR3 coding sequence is TGCGCCAGCAGCCAAGTAGCGGGGGGGCCGAGGGAGACCCAGTACTTC.

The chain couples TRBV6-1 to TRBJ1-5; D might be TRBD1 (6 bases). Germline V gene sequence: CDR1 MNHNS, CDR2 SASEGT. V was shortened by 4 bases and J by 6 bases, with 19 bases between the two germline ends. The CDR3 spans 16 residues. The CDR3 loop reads CASSAGVVLAGQPQHF. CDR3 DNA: TGTGCCAGCAGTGCAGGGGTAGTTCTCGCGGGTCAGCCCCAGCATTTT.

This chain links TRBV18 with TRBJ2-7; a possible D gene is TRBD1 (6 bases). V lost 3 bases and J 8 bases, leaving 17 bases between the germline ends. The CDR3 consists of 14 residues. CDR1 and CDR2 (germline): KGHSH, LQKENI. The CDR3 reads CASSPGSTGTQQYF. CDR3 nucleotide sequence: TGTGCCAGCTCACCGGGATCTACAGGGACGCAGCAGTACTTC. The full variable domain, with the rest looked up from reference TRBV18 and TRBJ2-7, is NAGVMQNPRHLVRRRGQEARLRCSPMKGHSHVYWYRQLPEEGLKFMVYLQKENIIDESGMPKERFSAEFPKEGPSILRIQQVVRGDSAAYFCASSPGSTGTQQYFGPGTRLTVT.

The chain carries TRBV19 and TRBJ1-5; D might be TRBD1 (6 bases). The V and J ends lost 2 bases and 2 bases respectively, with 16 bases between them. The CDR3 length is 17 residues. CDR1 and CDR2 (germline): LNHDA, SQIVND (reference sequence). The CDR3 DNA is TGTGCCAGTAGTATATTCGCCTCAGGGGTTGGCAATCAGCCCCAGCATTTT. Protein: CASSIFASGVGNQPQHF.

The CDR3 DNA is TGTGCCAGCAGCGTCAGTTGGGGGACTAGCGGGGGCAATGAGCAGTTCTTC. This encodes CASSVSWGTSGGNEQFF. V and J are TRBV9 and TRBJ2-1; 14 bases match TRBD2. Germline CDR1 is SGDLS and CDR2 is YYNGEE. Trimming at V came to 2 bases and at J to 6 bases, leaving 7 bases not matched to a gene. The CDR3 is made up of 17 amino acids.

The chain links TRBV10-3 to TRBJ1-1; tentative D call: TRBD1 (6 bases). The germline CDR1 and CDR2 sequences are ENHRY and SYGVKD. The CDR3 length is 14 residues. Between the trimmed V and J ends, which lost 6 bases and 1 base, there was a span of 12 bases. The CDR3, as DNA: TGTGCCATCAGCCCCCGCAGGGGGAACACTGAAGCTTTCTTT. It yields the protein CAISPRRGNTEAFF.

For the CDR3, the DNA is TGTGCCAGCAGGCCTACAGAGTTGATGAACACCGGGGAGCTGTTTTTT. The encoded protein is CASRPTELMNTGELFF. This sequence joins TRBV7-8 and TRBJ2-2; D uncertain. Germline loops: CDR1 SGHVS, CDR2 FQNEAQ. Trimming took 6 bases from V and 1 from J, leaving 15 bases between them. The CDR3 is 16 residues long.

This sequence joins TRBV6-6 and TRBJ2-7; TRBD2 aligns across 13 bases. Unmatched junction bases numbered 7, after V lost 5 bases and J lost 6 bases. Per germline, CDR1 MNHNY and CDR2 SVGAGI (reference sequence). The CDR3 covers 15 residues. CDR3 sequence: CASSRTSGRTGEQYF. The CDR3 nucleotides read TGTGCCAGCAGTAGGACTAGCGGGAGAACCGGCGAGCAGTACTTC.

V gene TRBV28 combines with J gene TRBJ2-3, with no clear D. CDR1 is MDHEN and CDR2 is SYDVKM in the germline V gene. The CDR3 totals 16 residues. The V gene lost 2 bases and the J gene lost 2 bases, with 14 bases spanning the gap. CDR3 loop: CASSLIGSLLTDTQYF. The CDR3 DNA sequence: TGTGCCAGCAGTTTAATAGGTAGCTTGCTCACAGATACGCAGTATTTT.

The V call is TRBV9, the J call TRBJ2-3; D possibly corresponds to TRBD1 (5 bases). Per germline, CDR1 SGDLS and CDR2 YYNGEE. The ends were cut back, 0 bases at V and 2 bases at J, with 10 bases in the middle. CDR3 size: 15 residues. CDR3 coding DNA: TGTGCCAGCAGCGTAGGTATAGGGGCCACAGATACGCAGTATTTT. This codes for CASSVGIGATDTQYF.

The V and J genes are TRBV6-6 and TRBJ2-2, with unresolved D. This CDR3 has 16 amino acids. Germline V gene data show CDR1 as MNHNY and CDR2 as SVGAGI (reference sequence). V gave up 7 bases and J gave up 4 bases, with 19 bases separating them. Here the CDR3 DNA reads TGTGCCAGCACCCCGCGTCAGCTGTCGGGCACCGGGGAGCTGTTTTTT. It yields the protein CASTPRQLSGTGELFF.

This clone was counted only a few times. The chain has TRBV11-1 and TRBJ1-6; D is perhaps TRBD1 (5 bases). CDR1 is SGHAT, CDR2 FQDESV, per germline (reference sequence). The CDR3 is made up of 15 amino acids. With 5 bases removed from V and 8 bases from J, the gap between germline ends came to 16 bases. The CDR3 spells CASSPRQSSDSPLHF. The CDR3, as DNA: TGTGCCAGCAGCCCCCGACAGTCCAGTGATTCACCCCTCCACTTT.

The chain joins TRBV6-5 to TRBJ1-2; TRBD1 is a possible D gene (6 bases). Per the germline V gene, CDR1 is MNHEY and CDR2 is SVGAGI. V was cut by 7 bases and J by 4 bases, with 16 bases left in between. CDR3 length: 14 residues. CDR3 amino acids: CASTNGGRGYGYTF. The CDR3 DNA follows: TGTGCCAGCACAAACGGGGGGCGCGGCTATGGCTACACCTTC.

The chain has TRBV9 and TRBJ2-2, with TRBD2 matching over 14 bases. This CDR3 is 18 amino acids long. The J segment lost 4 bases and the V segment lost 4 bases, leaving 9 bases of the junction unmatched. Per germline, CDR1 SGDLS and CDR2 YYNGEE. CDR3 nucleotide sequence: TGTGCCAGCAGCTCCCGACTAGCGGGGGGGCTGGGCACCGGGGAGCTGTTTTTT. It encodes CASSSRLAGGLGTGELFF.

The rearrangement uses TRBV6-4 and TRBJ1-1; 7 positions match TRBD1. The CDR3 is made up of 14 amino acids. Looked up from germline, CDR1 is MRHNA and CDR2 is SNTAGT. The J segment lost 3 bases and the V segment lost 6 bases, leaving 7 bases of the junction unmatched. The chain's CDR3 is CASSPDRDDTEAFF. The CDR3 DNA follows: TGTGCCAGCAGCCCTGACAGGGATGACACTGAAGCTTTCTTT.

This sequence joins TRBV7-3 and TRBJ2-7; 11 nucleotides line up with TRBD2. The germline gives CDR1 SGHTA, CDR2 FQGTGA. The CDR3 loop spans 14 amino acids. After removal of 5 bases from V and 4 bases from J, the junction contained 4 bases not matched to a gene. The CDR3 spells CASSVAGGPYEQYF. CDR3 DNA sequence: TGTGCCAGCAGCGTAGCGGGAGGGCCATACGAGCAGTACTTC.

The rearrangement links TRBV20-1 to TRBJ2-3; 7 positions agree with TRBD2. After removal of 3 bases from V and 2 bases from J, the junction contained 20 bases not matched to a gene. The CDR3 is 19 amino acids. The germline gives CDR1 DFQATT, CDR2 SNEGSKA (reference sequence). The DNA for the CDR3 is TGCAGTGCTAGTGCCCTAGGGGCCCCATATAGCGGGTCCACAGATACGCAGTATTTT. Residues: CSASALGAPYSGSTDTQYF.

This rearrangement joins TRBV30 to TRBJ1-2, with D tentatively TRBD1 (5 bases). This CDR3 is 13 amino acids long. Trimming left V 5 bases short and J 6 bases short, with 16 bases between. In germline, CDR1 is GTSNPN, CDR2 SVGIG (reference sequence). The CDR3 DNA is TGTGCCTGGCTGGGAAAGCCAGGGAATGGCTACACCTTC. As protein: CAWLGKPGNGYTF.